This entry lists 13 T cell receptor beta chains sequenced from one sample in a study of shared clonotypes between healthy human individuals. Method: immunoSEQ multiplex PCR; TCRdb's copy keeps in-frame clones and lacks some. The data show about 2 million clones, with roughly 95% seen just once and about 1.1% held by the top ten. Terminally differentiated effector memory CD45RA+ cells were excluded from the naive CD8 cells, which were CD45RO-negative and positively selected for CCR7. What was sequenced was naive CD8+ T cells sorted from blood. Source of these receptors: a young man in good health.

A single count supports this clone. CDR3 protein: CASSLSLTVRTNTEAFF. The CDR3 DNA follows: TGTGCCAGCAGCTTATCGCTTACGGTCAGGACGAACACTGAAGCTTTCTTT. The J gene is TRBJ1-1, the V gene TRBV11-2; D call uncertain. Trimming took 2 bases from V and 1 from J, leaving 17 bases between them. The CDR3 is 17 amino acids. Germline V gives CDR1 SGHAT, CDR2 FQNNGV.

The rearrangement uses TRBV7-9 and TRBJ2-6; D uncertain. CDR1 SEHNR and CDR2 FQNEAQ come from the germline V gene (reference sequence). V lost 3 bases and J lost 0, with 9 bases in between. This CDR3 has 16 residues. For the CDR3, the DNA is TGTGCCAGCAGCTTTACCGATTACTCTGGGGCCAACGTCCTGACTTTC. Translated, it gives CASSFTDYSGANVLTF.

The chain joins TRBV11-3 to TRBJ2-7, with D possibly matching TRBD1 (5 bases). Trimming removed 5 bases at V and 5 bases at J, with 19 bases between. From germline, CDR1 is SGHNT and CDR2 YENEEA. The length of the CDR3 is 15 residues. CDR3 sequence reads: CASSHRSGSFHEQYF. Written as DNA, the CDR3 is TGTGCCAGCAGCCACCGCTCAGGGTCATTCCACGAGCAGTACTTC.

Comment on this clone: The sample has other DNA sequences that encode this CDR3 too. The V and J genes are TRBV19 and TRBJ1-1, with D unclear. The CDR3 runs 13 residues. The V end was cut by 3 bases, the J end by 1 base, with 6 bases between. Germline CDR1 is LNHDA and CDR2 is SQIVND (reference sequence). The DNA for the CDR3 is TGTGCCAGTAGTATGTCACCGAACACTGAAGCTTTCTTT. This translates into CASSMSPNTEAFF.

The chain recombines TRBV2 with TRBJ1-5; D gene ambiguous. Germline V CDR1 and CDR2: SNHLY, FYNNEI. The V and J ends lost 0 bases and 7 bases respectively, with 7 bases between them. The CDR3 runs 13 residues. This chain's CDR3 is CASSEAPAQPQHF. CDR3 DNA sequence: TGTGCCAGCAGTGAAGCGCCGGCACAGCCCCAGCATTTT.

The chain links TRBV14 to TRBJ2-1; tentative D call: TRBD2 (5 bases). V lost 4 bases and J lost 3, with 10 bases in between. The CDR3 length is 14 residues. Germline lookup yields CDR1 SGHDN and CDR2 FVKESK. The CDR3 DNA follows: TGTGCCAGCAGCCCAGAAGACTACTACAATGAGCAGTTCTTC. It encodes CASSPEDYYNEQFF.

This sequence joins TRBV13 and TRBJ1-2; 9 bases align to TRBD1. With 5 bases clipped from V and 4 bases from J, the junction kept 8 bases outside the gene matches. The CDR3 totals 15 residues. CDR1 is PRHDT and CDR2 is FYEKMQ in the germline V gene (reference sequence). In DNA form, the CDR3 reads TGTGCCAGCAGCGTACAGGGGGCGCCTCTCTATGGCTACACCTTC. It codes for CASSVQGAPLYGYTF.

J is TRBJ2-7 and V is TRBV9; TRBD1 is a possible D gene (6 bases). The CDR3 sequence is 14 residues long. V lost 3 bases and J 1 base, leaving 11 bases between the germline ends. Germline CDR1 and CDR2: SGDLS and YYNGEE. In DNA form, the CDR3 reads TGTGCCAGCAGCGCCCGGGACATATCCTACGAGCAGTACTTC. Its translation is CASSARDISYEQYF.

This clone was observed a few times. The rearrangement uses TRBV30 and TRBJ2-1; D tentatively reads TRBD1 or TRBD2 (5 bases each). Per germline, CDR1 GTSNPN and CDR2 SVGIG (reference sequence). CDR3 length: 15 amino acids. Trimming removed 3 bases from V and 6 bases from J, with 18 bases in between. CDR3 nucleotides: TGTGCCTGGAGCGGTACGTGGGGGACGGGCAATGAGCAGTTCTTC. Protein sequence: CAWSGTWGTGNEQFF. Full variable domain (rest looked up from reference TRBV30 and TRBJ2-1): SQTIHQWPATLVQPVGSPLSLECTVEGTSNPNLYWYRQAAGRGLQLLFYSVGIGQISSEVPQNLSASRPQDRQFILSSKKLLLSDSGFYLCAWSGTWGTGNEQFFGPGTRLTVL.

V usage is TRBV19 and J usage is TRBJ2-2; D not resolved. This CDR3 contains 15 residues. With 1 base removed from V and 3 bases from J, the gap between germline ends came to 9 bases. Germline CDR1 and CDR2: LNHDA and SQIVND (reference sequence). The CDR3 protein is CASSIVGSDTGELFF. CDR3 coding DNA: TGTGCCAGTAGTATAGTAGGGTCGGACACCGGGGAGCTGTTTTTT.

Regarding this clone: At one end, the junction sequence differs from germline, possibly due to a read error. The V call is TRBV7-7, the J call TRBJ2-1; 9 bases agree with TRBD2. This CDR3 contains 19 residues. Germline values: CDR1 SSHAT, CDR2 FNYEAQ (reference sequence). In nucleotides, the CDR3 is TGTGCTAGCAGCAAAGCGGCGGCGGGAGGGCCGATCGCCTACAATGAGCAGTTCTTC. Amino acids: CASSKAAAGGPIAYNEQFF.

The chain employs TRBV7-6 and TRBJ2-7; D is undetermined. The germline V gene has CDR1 SGHVS and CDR2 FNYEAQ. Trimming removed 1 base from V and 6 bases from J, with 10 bases in between. The CDR3 has 13 amino acids. As DNA, the CDR3 is TGTGCCAGCAGCTTAGGTGGGCTGGCCGAGCAGTACTTC. It translates to CASSLGGLAEQYF.

The rearrangement joins TRBV5-8 to TRBJ1-2, with a possible D match to TRBD1 (5 bases). V dropped 2 bases and J dropped 1 base, with 9 bases sitting between them. The germline CDR1 and CDR2 sequences are SGHTS and YDEGEE. This CDR3 is built from 14 residues. The CDR3 DNA is TGTGCCAGCAGCTTTATAGGGGATAACTATGGCTACACCTTC. Its protein is CASSFIGDNYGYTF.